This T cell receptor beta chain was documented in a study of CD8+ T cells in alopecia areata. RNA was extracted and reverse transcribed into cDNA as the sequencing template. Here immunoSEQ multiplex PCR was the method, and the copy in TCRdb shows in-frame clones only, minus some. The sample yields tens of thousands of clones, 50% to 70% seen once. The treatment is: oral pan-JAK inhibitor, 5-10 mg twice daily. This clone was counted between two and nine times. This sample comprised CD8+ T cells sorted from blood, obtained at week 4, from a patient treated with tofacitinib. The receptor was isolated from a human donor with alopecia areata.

This CDR3 is CASSDGTNTGELFF. The CDR3 region has the DNA TGTGCCAGCAGTGATGGCACCAACACCGGGGAGCTGTTTTTT. The chain couples TRBV2 to TRBJ2-2; D unclear. Per germline, CDR1 SNHLY and CDR2 FYNNEI. Between the trimmed V and J ends, which lost 3 bases and 2 bases, there was a span of 7 bases. This CDR3 spans 14 amino acids.